This T cell receptor (beta chain) originates from a study of T cells after yellow fever vaccination. Overall study: The SMART-Seq v4 Ultra Low Input method served to prepare the low-cell-number fractions.

Overall study findings and caveats: Researchers report a weaker secondary response that nonetheless peaked faster, day 5 versus 15.

Production of TCR cDNA was by 5'RACE template switching, which also added a universal primer site and UMIs. A single record per CDR3 protein comes from TCRdb applying MiXCR to the 5' RACE reads. Of approximately 510,000 distinct CDR3 sequences in the sample, 21% were seen once. CDR3 length equals 17 residues. V was clipped by 5 bases and J by 2 bases; unmatched bases: 7. CDR1 SGHNT and CDR2 YENEEA come from the germline V gene. This clonotype was observed a few times. Antigen unknown. The source material was PBMCs, sampled 21 days after the first yellow fever vaccination. The clonotype originates from a man aged 18 to 29 who received the YFV17D yellow fever vaccine. The chain links TRBV11-3 to TRBJ2-5; TRBD2 aligns across 14 bases. CDR3 loop: CASSQRGTSGGQETQYF. The DNA of the CDR3 is TGTGCCAGCAGCCAAAGGGGGACTAGCGGGGGTCAAGAGACCCAGTACTTC.